The T cell receptor (beta chain) described here comes from a study of shared T cell receptors in the human thymus. V lost 0 bases, J lost 1 base, and 12 bases lay in between. This CDR3 is 17 amino acids long. Germline V gene lookup returns CDR1 MDHEN and CDR2 SYDVKM. Produced via immunoSEQ multiplex PCR; TCRdb's table is partial and in-frame only. The table has more than 550,000 clones, 87% seen once. These data were likewise used in another study, on human thymus T cells. From that study: The donors were infants in Finland with congenital heart defects, otherwise immunologically healthy. The study used thymus tissue resected during corrective heart surgery. Thymic and blood repertoires appeared to carry a bias in their V and J gene usage. Highly overlapping thymic repertoires in unrelated individuals were reported by related research.

Material for sequencing was thymocytes. The V gene is TRBV28, the J gene TRBJ2-2, with D tentatively TRBD1 (5 bases). The source is a boy in the first two years of life with a congenital heart defect. The CDR3 DNA reads TGTGCCAGCAGTTTATGCACGTGGCAGGGGAACACCGGGGAGCTGTTTTTT. Amino acids: CASSLCTWQGNTGELFF.